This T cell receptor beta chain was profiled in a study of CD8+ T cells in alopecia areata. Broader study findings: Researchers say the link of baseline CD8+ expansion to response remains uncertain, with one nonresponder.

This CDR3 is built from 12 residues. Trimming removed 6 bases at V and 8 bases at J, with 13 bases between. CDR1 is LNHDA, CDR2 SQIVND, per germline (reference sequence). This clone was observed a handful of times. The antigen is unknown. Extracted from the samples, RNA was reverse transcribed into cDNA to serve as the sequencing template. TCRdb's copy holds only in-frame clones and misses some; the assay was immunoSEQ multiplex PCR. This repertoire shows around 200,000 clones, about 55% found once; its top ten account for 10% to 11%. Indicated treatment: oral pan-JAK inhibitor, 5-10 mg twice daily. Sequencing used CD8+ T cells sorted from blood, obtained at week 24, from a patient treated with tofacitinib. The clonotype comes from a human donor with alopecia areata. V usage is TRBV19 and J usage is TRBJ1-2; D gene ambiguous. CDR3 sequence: CASRMGIGGYTF. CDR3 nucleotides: TGTGCCAGTAGAATGGGGATAGGAGGCTACACCTTC.